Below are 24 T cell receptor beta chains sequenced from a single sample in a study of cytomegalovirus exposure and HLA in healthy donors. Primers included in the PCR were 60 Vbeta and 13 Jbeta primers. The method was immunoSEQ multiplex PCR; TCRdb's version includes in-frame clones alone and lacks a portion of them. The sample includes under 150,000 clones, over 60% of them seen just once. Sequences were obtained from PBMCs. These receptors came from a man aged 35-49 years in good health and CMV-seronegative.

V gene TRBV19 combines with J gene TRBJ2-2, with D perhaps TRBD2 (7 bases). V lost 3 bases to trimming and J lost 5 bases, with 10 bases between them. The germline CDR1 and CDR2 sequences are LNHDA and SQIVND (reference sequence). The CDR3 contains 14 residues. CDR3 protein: CASSMGGHTGELFF. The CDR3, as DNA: TGTGCCAGTAGTATGGGGGGGCATACCGGGGAGCTGTTTTTT.

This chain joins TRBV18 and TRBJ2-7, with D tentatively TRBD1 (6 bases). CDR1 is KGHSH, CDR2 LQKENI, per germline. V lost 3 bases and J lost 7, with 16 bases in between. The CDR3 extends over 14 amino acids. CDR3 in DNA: TGTGCCAGCTCACCCTTTGGACAGCCTCGGGAGCAGTACTTC. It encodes CASSPFGQPREQYF.

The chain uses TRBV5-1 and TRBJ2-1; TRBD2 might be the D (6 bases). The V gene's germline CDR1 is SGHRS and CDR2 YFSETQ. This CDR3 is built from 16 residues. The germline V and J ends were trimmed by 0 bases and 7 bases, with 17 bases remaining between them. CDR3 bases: TGCGCCAGCAGCTTGGCCCCGGGTGCAGGGACTAATGAGCAGTTCTTC. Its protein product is CASSLAPGAGTNEQFF.

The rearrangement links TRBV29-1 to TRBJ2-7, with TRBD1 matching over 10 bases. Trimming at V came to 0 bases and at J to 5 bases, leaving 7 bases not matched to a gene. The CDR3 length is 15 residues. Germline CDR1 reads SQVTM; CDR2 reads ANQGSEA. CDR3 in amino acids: CSVEDRGTGVDEQYF. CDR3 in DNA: TGCAGCGTTGAAGATCGGGGGACAGGGGTCGACGAGCAGTACTTC.

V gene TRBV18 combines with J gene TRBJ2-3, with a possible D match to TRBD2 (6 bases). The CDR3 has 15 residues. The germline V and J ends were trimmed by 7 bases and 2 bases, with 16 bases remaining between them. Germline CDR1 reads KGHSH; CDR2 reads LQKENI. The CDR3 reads CASWGPGALTDTQYF. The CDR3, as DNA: TGTGCCAGCTGGGGACCGGGAGCCCTCACAGATACGCAGTATTTT.

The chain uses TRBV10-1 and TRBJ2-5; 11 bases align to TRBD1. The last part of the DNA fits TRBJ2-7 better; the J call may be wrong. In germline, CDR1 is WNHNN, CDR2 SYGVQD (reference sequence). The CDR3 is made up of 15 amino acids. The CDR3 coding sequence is TGCGCCAGCAGCGAGATACCGGGACAGGGGGGCGAGCAGTACTTC. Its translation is CASSEIPGQGGEQYF.

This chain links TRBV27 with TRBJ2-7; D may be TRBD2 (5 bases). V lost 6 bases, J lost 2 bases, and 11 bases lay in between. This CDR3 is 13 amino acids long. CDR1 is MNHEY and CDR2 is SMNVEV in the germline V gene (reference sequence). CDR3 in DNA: TGTGCCAGCAGGAAAACGGGGACCTACGAGCAGTACTTC. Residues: CASRKTGTYEQYF.

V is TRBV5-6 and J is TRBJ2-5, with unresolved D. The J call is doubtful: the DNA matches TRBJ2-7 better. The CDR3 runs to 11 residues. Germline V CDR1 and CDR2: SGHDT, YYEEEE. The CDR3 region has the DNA TGTGCCAGCAGCCCTCGTAACGAGCAGTACTTC. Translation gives CASSPRNEQYF.

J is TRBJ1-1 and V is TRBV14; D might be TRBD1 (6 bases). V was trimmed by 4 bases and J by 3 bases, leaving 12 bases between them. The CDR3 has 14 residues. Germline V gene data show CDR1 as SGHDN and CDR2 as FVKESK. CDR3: CASSPRSGDTEAFF. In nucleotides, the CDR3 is TGTGCCAGCAGCCCCCGGTCAGGGGACACTGAAGCTTTCTTT.

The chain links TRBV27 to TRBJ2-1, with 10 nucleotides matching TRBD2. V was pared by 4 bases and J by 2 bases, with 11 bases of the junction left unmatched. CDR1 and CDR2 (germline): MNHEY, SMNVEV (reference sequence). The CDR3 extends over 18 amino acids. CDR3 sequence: CASSSPSGLADTYNEQFF. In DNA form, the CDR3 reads TGTGCCAGCAGTTCCCCGAGCGGACTAGCGGATACCTACAATGAGCAGTTCTTC.

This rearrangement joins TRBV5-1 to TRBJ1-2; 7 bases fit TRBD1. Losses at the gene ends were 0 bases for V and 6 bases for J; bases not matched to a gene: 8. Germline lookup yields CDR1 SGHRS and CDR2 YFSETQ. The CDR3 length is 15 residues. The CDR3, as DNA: TGCGCCAGCAGCTTGGTCCGAGGGGGCCTTGATGGCTACACCTTC. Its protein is CASSLVRGGLDGYTF.

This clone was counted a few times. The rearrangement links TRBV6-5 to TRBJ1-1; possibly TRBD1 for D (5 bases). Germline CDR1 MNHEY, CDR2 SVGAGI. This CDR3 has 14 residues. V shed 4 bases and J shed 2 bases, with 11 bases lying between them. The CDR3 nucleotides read TGTGCCAGCAGTTTCTTGACAGACAACACTGAAGCTTTCTTT. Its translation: CASSFLTDNTEAFF.

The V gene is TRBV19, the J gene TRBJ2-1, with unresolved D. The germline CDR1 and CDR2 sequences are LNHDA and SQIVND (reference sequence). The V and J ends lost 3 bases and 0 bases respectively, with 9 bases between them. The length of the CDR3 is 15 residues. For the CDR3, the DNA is TGTGCCAGTAGTATGACTGAAAGCTCCTACAATGAGCAGTTCTTC. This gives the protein CASSMTESSYNEQFF.

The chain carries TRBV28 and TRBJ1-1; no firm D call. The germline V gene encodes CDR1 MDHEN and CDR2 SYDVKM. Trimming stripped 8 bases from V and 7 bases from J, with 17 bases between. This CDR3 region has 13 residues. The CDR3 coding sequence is TGTGCCAGCGCTCCCTATTTAGTGAATGAAGCTTTCTTT. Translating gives CASAPYLVNEAFF.

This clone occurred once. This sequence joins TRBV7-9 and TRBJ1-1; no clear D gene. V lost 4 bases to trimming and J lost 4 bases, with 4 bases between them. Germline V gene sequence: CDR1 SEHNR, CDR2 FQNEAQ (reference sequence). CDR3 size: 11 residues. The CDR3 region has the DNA TGTGCCAGCAGCTCGGGCACTGAAGCTTTCTTT. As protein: CASSSGTEAFF.

For the CDR3, the DNA is TGTGCCACCAGCAGGGGATCACGCGGGGACGAGCAGTACTTC. Its protein product is CATSRGSRGDEQYF. V gene TRBV15 combines with J gene TRBJ2-7, with D possibly TRBD2 on 6 matching bases. The CDR3 is made up of 14 amino acids. Trimming left V 3 bases short and J 5 bases short, with 14 bases between. Germline CDR1 is LNHNV and CDR2 is YYDKDF (reference sequence).

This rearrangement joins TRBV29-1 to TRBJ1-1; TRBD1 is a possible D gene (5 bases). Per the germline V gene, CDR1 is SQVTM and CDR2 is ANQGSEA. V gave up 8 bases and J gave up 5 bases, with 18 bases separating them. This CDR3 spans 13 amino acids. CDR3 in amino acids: CSPVVAEGTEAFF. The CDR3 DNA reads TGCAGCCCTGTTGTAGCGGAGGGGACTGAAGCTTTCTTT. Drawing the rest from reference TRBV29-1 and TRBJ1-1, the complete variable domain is SAVISQKPSRDICQRGTSLTIQCQVDSQVTMMFWYRQQPGQSLTLIATANQGSEATYESGFVIDKFPISRPNLTFSTLTVSNMSPEDSSIYLCSPVVAEGTEAFFGQGTRLTVV.

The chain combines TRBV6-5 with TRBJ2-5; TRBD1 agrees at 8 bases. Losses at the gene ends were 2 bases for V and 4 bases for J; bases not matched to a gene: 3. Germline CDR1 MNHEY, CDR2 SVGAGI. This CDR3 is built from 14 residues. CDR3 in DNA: TGTGCCAGCAGTTACCTTGACAGGGGAGAGACCCAGTACTTC. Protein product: CASSYLDRGETQYF.

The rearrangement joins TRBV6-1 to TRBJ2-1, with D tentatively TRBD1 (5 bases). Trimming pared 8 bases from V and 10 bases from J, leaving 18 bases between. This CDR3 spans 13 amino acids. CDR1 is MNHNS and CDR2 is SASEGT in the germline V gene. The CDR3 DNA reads TGTGCCAGCGGCCTAAACAGGCGCCCGGAGCAGTTCTTC. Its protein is CASGLNRRPEQFF.

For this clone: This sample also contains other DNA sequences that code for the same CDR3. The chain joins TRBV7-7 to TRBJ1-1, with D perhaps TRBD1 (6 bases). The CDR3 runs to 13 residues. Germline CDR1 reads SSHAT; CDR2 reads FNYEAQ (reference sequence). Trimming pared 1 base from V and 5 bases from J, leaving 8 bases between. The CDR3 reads CASSLGQGTEAFF. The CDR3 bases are TGTGCCAGCAGCTTAGGGCAGGGGACTGAAGCTTTCTTT.

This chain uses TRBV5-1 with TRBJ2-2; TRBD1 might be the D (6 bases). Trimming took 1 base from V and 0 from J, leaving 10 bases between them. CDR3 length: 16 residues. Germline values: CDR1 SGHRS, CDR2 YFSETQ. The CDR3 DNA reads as TGCGCCAGCAGCTTGCACAGGGCGGCGAACACCGGGGAGCTGTTTTTT. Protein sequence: CASSLHRAANTGELFF.

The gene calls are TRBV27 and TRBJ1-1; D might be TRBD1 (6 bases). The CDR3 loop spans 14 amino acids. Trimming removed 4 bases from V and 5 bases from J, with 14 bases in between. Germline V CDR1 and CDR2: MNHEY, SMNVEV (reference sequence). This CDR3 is CASSSQGSWTEAFF. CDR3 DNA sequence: TGTGCCAGCAGTTCACAGGGATCTTGGACTGAAGCTTTCTTT.

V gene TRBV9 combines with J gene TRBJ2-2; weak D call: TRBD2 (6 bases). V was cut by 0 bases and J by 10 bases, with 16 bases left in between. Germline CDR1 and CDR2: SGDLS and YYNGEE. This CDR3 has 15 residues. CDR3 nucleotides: TGTGCCAGCAGCGTAGGTGGAGGGCTTTCGGCGGAGCTGTTTTTT. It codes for CASSVGGGLSAELFF. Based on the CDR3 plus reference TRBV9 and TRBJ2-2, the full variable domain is DSGVTQTPKHLITATGQRVTLRCSPRSGDLSVYWYQQSLDQGLQFLIQYYNGEERAKGNILERFSAQQFPDLHSELNLSSLELGDSALYFCASSVGGGLSAELFFGEGSRLTVL.

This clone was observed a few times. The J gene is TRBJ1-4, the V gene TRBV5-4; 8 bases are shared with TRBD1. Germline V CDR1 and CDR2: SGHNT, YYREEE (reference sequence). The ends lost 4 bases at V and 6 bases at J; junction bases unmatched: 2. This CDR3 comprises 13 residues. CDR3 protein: CASSRGQDEKLFF. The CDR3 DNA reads TGTGCCAGCAGCAGGGGACAGGATGAAAAACTGTTTTTT.